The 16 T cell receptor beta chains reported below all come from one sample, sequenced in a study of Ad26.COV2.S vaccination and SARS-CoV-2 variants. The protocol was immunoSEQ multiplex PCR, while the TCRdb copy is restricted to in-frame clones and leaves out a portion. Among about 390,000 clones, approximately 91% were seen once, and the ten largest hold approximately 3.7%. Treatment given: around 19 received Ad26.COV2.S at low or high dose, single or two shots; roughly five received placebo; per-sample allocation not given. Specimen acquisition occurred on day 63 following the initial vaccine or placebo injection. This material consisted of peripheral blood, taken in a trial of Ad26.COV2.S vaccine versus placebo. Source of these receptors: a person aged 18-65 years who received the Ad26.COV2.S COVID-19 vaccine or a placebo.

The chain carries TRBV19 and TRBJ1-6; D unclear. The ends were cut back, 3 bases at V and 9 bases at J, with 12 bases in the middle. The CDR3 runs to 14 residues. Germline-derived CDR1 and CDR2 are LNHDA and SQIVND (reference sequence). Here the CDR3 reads CASSIRSASSPLHF. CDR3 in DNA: TGTGCCAGTAGTATCAGGTCGGCCTCTTCACCCCTCCACTTT. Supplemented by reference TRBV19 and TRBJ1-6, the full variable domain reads DGGITQSPKYLFRKEGQNVTLSCEQNLNHDAMYWYRQDPGQGLRLIYYSQIVNDFQKGDIAEGYSVSREKKESFPLTVTSAQKNPTAFYLCASSIRSASSPLHFGNGTRLTVT.

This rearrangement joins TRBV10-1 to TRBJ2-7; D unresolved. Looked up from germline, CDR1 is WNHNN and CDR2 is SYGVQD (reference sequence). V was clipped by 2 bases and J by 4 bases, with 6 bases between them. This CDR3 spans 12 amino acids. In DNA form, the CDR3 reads TGCGCCAGCAGTGAGGTAATATACGAGCAGTACTTC. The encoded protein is CASSEVIYEQYF.

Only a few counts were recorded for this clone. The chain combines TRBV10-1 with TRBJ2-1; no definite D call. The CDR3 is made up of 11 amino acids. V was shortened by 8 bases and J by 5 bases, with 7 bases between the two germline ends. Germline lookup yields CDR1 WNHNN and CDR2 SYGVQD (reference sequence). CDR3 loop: CASRNHNEQFF. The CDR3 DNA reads TGCGCCAGCCGAAACCACAATGAGCAGTTCTTC.

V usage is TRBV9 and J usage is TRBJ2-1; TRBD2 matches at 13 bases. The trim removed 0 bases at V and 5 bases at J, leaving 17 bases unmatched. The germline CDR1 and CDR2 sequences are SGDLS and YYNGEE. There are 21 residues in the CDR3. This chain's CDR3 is CASSVATVGLRLAGGNNEQFF. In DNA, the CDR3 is TGTGCCAGCAGCGTAGCTACTGTAGGGCTACGACTAGCGGGGGGAAACAATGAGCAGTTCTTC.

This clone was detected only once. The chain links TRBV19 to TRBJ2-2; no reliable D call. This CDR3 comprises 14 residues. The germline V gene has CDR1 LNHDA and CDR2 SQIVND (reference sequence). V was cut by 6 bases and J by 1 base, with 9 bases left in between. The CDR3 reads CASRPGRNTGELFF. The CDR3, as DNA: TGTGCCAGTAGGCCAGGACGGAACACCGGGGAGCTGTTTTTT.

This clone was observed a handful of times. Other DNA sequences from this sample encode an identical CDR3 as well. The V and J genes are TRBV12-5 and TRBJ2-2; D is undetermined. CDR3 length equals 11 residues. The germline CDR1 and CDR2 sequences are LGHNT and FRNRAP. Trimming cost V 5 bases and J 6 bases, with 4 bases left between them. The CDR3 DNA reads TGTGCTAGTGGTCTCCCCGGGGAGCTGTTTTTT. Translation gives CASGLPGELFF.

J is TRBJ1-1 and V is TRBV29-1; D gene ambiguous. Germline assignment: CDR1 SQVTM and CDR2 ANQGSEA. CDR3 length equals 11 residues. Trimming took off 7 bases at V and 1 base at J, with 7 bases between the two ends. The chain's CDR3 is CSALQNTEAFF. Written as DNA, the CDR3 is TGCAGCGCTCTGCAGAACACTGAAGCTTTCTTT.

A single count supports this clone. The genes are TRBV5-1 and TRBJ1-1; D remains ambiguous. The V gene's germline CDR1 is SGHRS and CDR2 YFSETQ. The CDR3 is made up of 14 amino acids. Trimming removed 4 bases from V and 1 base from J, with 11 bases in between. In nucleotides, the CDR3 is TGCGCCAGCAGCCCCCATACGGGGAACACTGAAGCTTTCTTT. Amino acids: CASSPHTGNTEAFF.

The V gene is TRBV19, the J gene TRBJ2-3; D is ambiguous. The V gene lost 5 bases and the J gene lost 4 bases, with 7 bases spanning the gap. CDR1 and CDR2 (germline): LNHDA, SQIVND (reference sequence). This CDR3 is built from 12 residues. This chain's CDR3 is CASSLGSDTQYF. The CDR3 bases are TGTGCCAGTAGTCTTGGTTCAGATACGCAGTATTTT.

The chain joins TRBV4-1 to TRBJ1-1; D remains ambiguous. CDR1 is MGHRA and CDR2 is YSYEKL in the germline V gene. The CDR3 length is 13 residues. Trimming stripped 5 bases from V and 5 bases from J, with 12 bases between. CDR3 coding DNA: TGCGCCAGCAGCTCCACCGGAGGTACTGAAGCTTTCTTT. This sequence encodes CASSSTGGTEAFF.

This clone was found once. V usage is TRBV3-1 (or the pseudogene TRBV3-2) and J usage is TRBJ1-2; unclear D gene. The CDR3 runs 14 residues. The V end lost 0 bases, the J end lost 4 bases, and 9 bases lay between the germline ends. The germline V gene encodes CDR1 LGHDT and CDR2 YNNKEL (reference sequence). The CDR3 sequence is CASSQDLGSYGYTF. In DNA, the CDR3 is TGTGCCAGCAGCCAAGATCTGGGAAGCTATGGCTACACCTTC.

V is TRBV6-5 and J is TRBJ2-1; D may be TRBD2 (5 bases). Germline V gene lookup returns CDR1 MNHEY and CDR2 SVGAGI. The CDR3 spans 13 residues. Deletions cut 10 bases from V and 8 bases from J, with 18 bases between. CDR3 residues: CATSPTDLHEQFF. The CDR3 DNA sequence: TGTGCCACGTCGCCGACGGACTTACATGAGCAGTTCTTC.

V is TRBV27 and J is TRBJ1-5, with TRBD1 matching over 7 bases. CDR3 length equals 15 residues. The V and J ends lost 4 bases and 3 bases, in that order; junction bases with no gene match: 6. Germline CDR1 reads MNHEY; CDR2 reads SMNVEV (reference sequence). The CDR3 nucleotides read TGTGCCAGCAGTTCAATACAGGGGTACAATCAGCCCCAGCATTTT. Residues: CASSSIQGYNQPQHF.

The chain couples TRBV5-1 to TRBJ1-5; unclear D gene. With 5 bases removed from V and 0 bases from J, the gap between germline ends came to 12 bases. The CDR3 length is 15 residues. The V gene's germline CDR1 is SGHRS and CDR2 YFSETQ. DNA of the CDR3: TGCGCCAGCAGACCGGACGTTAGTAGCAATCAGCCCCAGCATTTT. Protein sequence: CASRPDVSSNQPQHF. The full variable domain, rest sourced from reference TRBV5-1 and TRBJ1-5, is KAGVTQTPRYLIKTRGQQVTLSCSPISGHRSVSWYQQTPGQGLQFLFEYFSETQRNKGNFPGRFSGRQFSNSRSEMNVSTLELGDSALYLCASRPDVSSNQPQHFGDGTRLSIL.

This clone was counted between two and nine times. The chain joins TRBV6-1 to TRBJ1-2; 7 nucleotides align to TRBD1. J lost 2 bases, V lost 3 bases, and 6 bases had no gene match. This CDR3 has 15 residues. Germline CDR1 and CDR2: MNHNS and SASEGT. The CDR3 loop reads CASSDANRGNYGYTF. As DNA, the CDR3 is TGTGCCAGCAGTGACGCTAACAGGGGAAACTATGGCTACACCTTC.

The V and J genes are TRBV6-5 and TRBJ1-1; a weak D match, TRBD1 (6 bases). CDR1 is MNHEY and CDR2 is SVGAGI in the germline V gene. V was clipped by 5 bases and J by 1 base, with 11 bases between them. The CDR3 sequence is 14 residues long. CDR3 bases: TGTGCCAGCAGTCTAGGACAGAAGAACACTGAAGCTTTCTTT. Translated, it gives CASSLGQKNTEAFF.